This passage covers 20 T cell receptor beta chains from one sample sequenced in a study of response to subunit inactivated influenza vaccine. TCRdb redid the calling of the RT-PCR reads with MiXCR, one entry per CDR3 protein. This table holds 500,000 to 550,000 distinct CDR3 sequences, roughly 7.9% found once. The sample here was PBMCs from blood, taken around 25 months after vaccination. All receptors derive from a man between 50 and 75 years old who received an inactivated influenza vaccine.

The chain is built from TRBV7-3 and TRBJ2-1, with TRBD2 as a possible D gene (6 bases). Germline V gives CDR1 SGHTA, CDR2 FQGTGA. The CDR3 is made up of 14 amino acids. The germline V and J ends were trimmed by 6 bases and 5 bases, with 14 bases remaining between them. The CDR3 DNA is TGTGCCAGCAGTTTCGGAGGGCTGGACAATGAGCAGTTCTTC. Its protein product is CASSFGGLDNEQFF.

V usage is TRBV7-2 and J usage is TRBJ2-2; 8 bases are shared with TRBD2. The CDR3 sequence is 15 residues long. Looked up from germline, CDR1 is SGHTA and CDR2 is FQGNSA. The trim removed 3 bases at V and 4 bases at J, leaving 4 bases unmatched. CDR3 in amino acids: CASSFYGGGTGELFF. The CDR3 DNA sequence: TGTGCCAGCAGCTTTTACGGGGGGGGCACCGGGGAGCTGTTTTTT.

This clonotype showed up just a few times. This chain joins TRBV18 and TRBJ2-4; D gene ambiguous. The length of the CDR3 is 15 residues. V was trimmed by 2 bases and J by 8 bases, leaving 16 bases between them. The germline gives CDR1 KGHSH, CDR2 LQKENI. The DNA of the CDR3 is TGTGCCAGCTCACCAGGGGAAGGATGGGTTGACATTCAGTACTTC. Translating it yields CASSPGEGWVDIQYF.

In this sample, this clonotype turned up many times. The rearrangement joins TRBV25-1 to TRBJ1-1; 11 bases fit TRBD1. V was clipped by 6 bases and J by 5 bases; unmatched bases: 8. The CDR3 is 15 residues long. CDR1 and CDR2 from the germline V gene are MGHDK and SYGVNS. The CDR3 coding sequence is TGTGCCAGCAGCAAGGACAGGGGGCGCGGAACTGAAGCTTTCTTT. It codes for CASSKDRGRGTEAFF.

The chain has TRBV20-1 and TRBJ2-1; D tentatively fits TRBD1 or TRBD2 (5 bases each). Germline lookup yields CDR1 DFQATT and CDR2 SNEGSKA (reference sequence). The CDR3 extends over 15 amino acids. With 6 bases removed from V and 4 bases from J, the gap between germline ends came to 19 bases. Here the CDR3 reads CSAEKIRDRYNEQFF. The CDR3 DNA reads TGCAGTGCGGAGAAAATCCGGGACCGGTACAATGAGCAGTTCTTC.

The table lists this clonotype with many counts. This chain uses TRBV6-1 with TRBJ1-2; D perhaps matches TRBD1 (5 bases). Per germline, CDR1 MNHNS and CDR2 SASEGT. This CDR3 has 14 amino acids. Trimming cost V 6 bases and J 4 bases, with 15 bases left between them. The CDR3 spells CASSLDSPPYGYTF. In nucleotides, the CDR3 is TGTGCCAGCAGCCTCGACAGTCCTCCCTATGGCTACACCTTC.

This chain connects TRBV20-1 to TRBJ1-3; D may be TRBD1 (6 bases). The germline V gene has CDR1 DFQATT and CDR2 SNEGSKA (reference sequence). The V end was cut by 6 bases, the J end by 0 bases, with 15 bases between. CDR3 length: 15 residues. The CDR3 protein is CSATPGTPSGNTIYF. The CDR3 nucleotides are TGCAGTGCAACCCCCGGGACACCCTCTGGAAACACCATATATTTT.

This clonotype was seen at least ten times. V usage is TRBV12-3 or TRBV12-4 and J usage is TRBJ2-5; no reliable D call. V lost 1 base, J lost 4 bases, and 13 bases lay in between. The CDR3 consists of 15 residues. The CDR3 reads CASSLVYGEGETQYF. In nucleotides, the CDR3 is TGTGCCAGCAGTTTAGTGTACGGTGAAGGAGAGACCCAGTACTTC.

This clonotype was picked up a small number of times. This chain uses TRBV7-9 with TRBJ1-2, with 8 bases that match TRBD1. Per germline, CDR1 SEHNR and CDR2 FQNEAQ (reference sequence). J gave up 6 bases and V 3 bases, and 6 bases lay outside the gene matches. This CDR3 spans 14 amino acids. The CDR3 coding sequence is TGTGCCAGCAGCTTTATCCAGGGGGCTCATGGCTACACCTTC. Translated, it gives CASSFIQGAHGYTF.

The rearrangement joins TRBV12-3 or TRBV12-4 to TRBJ2-3; D is unresolved. The CDR3 runs 12 residues. Trimming pared 3 bases from V and 5 bases from J, leaving 6 bases between. In DNA form, the CDR3 reads TGTGCCAGCAGTTTGTCGGTAGATACGCAGTATTTT. Amino acid sequence: CASSLSVDTQYF.

The sample holds a few counts of this clonotype. The rearrangement joins TRBV20-1 to TRBJ2-3; D remains unclear. The V gene's germline CDR1 is DFQATT and CDR2 SNEGSKA (reference sequence). The CDR3 extends over 16 amino acids. V shed 0 bases and J shed 0 bases, with 13 bases lying between them. CDR3 in DNA: TGCAGTGCTAGAGATATTTCCGTAAGAAGCACAGATACGCAGTATTTT. It codes for CSARDISVRSTDTQYF.

The table lists this clonotype with many counts. The chain carries TRBV11-2 and TRBJ2-3; D gene ambiguous. This CDR3 comprises 15 residues. Germline lookup yields CDR1 SGHAT and CDR2 FQNNGV. Trimming took off 6 bases at V and 2 bases at J, with 15 bases between the two ends. CDR3 DNA sequence: TGTGCCAGCAGGACGATAAATGGCTTCACAGATACGCAGTATTTT. Its translation: CASRTINGFTDTQYF.

This clonotype turned up a few times. V usage is TRBV12-3 or TRBV12-4 and J usage is TRBJ2-1; 11 bases are a match to TRBD2. The CDR3 sequence is 17 residues long. V was clipped by 6 bases and J by 2 bases; unmatched bases: 9. This CDR3 reads CASSPLVSGGAYNEQFF. Here the CDR3 DNA reads TGTGCCAGCAGCCCTCTTGTTAGCGGGGGGGCCTACAATGAGCAGTTCTTC.

This clonotype was seen more than once but under ten times. The genes are TRBV5-1 and TRBJ2-5, with D perhaps TRBD2 (5 bases). The germline CDR1 and CDR2 sequences are SGHRS and YFSETQ. The CDR3 spans 15 residues. With 2 bases removed from V and 1 base from J, the gap between germline ends came to 12 bases. CDR3 in DNA: TGCGCCAGCAGCTTATGGTCGGGAACCCAAGAGACCCAGTACTTC. This codes for CASSLWSGTQETQYF.

This clonotype was seen a few times. The chain is built from TRBV3-1 and TRBJ2-4; 9 nucleotides match TRBD1. There are 13 residues in the CDR3. J gave up 6 bases and V 8 bases, and 5 bases lay outside the gene matches. Germline V gives CDR1 LGHDT, CDR2 YNNKEL (reference sequence). In DNA form, the CDR3 reads TGTGCCAGCGCGAACAGGGGGCTAAACATTCAGTACTTC. Protein sequence: CASANRGLNIQYF.

This clonotype came up a few times. The gene calls are TRBV7-2 and TRBJ2-2; 11 nucleotides agree with TRBD1. CDR3 size: 17 residues. The trim removed 5 bases at V and 4 bases at J, leaving 9 bases unmatched. Germline V lookup: CDR1 SGHTA, CDR2 FQGNSA. The CDR3 loop reads CASSPGTGTGGTGELFF. The DNA for the CDR3 is TGTGCCAGCAGCCCAGGGACCGGGACAGGGGGCACCGGGGAGCTGTTTTTT.

V usage is TRBV21-1 and J usage is TRBJ2-7; the DNA was not used to check the table's D call, TRBD1. TRBV21-1 is marked as a pseudogene. The CDR3 runs 15 residues. The CDR3 spells CASSKHPPGTDEQYF. The CDR3 DNA is TGTGCCAGCAGCAAACACCCCCCCGGGACAGACGAGCAGTACTTC.

This clonotype was counted ten times or more. This rearrangement joins TRBV9 to TRBJ2-7; D is uncertain. Trimming left V 2 bases short and J 3 bases short, with 9 bases between. There are 13 residues in the CDR3. Germline lookup yields CDR1 SGDLS and CDR2 YYNGEE. CDR3 sequence (DNA): TGTGCCAGCAGCGTGACCCCGCACTACGAGCAGTACTTC. Amino acids: CASSVTPHYEQYF.

The table lists this clonotype with many counts. The gene calls are TRBV25-1 and TRBJ2-3; 9 bases map to TRBD2. CDR3 length: 15 amino acids. V shed 0 bases, J shed 6 bases, and the junction held 4 bases outside the gene matches. Per germline, CDR1 MGHDK and CDR2 SYGVNS. CDR3 sequence reads: CASSEYRLAGDTQYF. Here the CDR3 DNA reads TGTGCCAGCAGTGAATATCGGCTAGCGGGGGATACGCAGTATTTT.

This clonotype was recorded a few times. The rearrangement links TRBV7-2 to TRBJ1-2; D perhaps matches TRBD1 (5 bases). The CDR3 is 12 residues long. The ends were cut back, 7 bases at V and 8 bases at J, with 14 bases in the middle. Germline CDR1 is SGHTA and CDR2 is FQGNSA. The CDR3 protein is CASKTLGRGYTF. The CDR3 region has the DNA TGTGCCAGCAAGACCTTGGGACGGGGCTACACCTTC.